This TCR beta chain was retrieved from a study of regulatory T cells in long-lasting Graves disease. Library construction for TCR beta used iRepertoire HTBI primers and Arm-PCR of CDR3 regions. TCRdb processed the multiplex PCR reads anew with MiXCR; each CDR3 protein has one entry. Of about 430,000 distinct CDR3 sequences listed, approximately 15% are singletons. There are a few counts of this clonotype. Sample time point: newly diagnosed GD, antithyroid drugs for less than 3 months. The TCR library was made from RNA extracted from PBMCs. It was an endocrinology department in Xi'an, China, that provided the patients. This sample also belongs to another study, concerning T cells in Graves' hyperthyroidism and ophthalmopathy. That source notes: Graves' hyperthyroidism qualified as stable when ophthalmopathy did not progress within 18 months.

The clonotype originates from a woman in her 40s with Graves disease. Source: peripheral blood mononuclear cells (PBMCs), taken at new diagnosis, from a patient treated with antithyroid drugs.

This chain's CDR3 is CASSYTEGEQYF. The CDR3 DNA reads as TGTGCCAGCAGTTACACTGAGGGCGAGCAGTACTTC. The chain has TRBV6-5 and TRBJ2-7, with D possibly matching TRBD2 (5 bases). This CDR3 is built from 12 residues. Trimming left V 2 bases short and J 6 bases short, with 8 bases between. The germline CDR1 and CDR2 sequences are MNHEY and SVGAGI.